The clone carrying this TCR beta chain turned up a few times. This sample stems from a study of technical replicates of blood from a handful of donors. Profiling relied on immunoSEQ multiplex PCR, and the TCRdb table lists in-frame clones only, not all of them. Of roughly 68,000 clones listed, around 94% are singletons. The CDR3 totals 16 residues. Per germline, CDR1 SGHRS and CDR2 YFSETQ. V lost 4 bases and J 3 bases, leaving 19 bases between the germline ends. The chain joins TRBV5-1 to TRBJ1-1; perhaps TRBD1 as D (5 bases). The material sequenced was T cells isolated from PBMCs. The clonotype was recovered from a human donor in good health. DNA for the CDR3: TGCGCCAGCAGCCCACTCAGGGATCCTGTGGACACTGAAGCTTTCTTT. This gives the protein CASSPLRDPVDTEAFF. Using reference TRBV5-1 and TRBJ1-1 for the parts outside the CDR3, the full variable domain is KAGVTQTPRYLIKTRGQQVTLSCSPISGHRSVSWYQQTPGQGLQFLFEYFSETQRNKGNFPGRFSGRQFSNSRSEMNVSTLELGDSALYLCASSPLRDPVDTEAFFGQGTRLTVV.